Presented here are 29 T cell receptor beta chains from one specimen sequenced in a study of blood T cell repertoires in COVID-19. The data were produced by immunoSEQ multiplex PCR, yet TCRdb's version contains in-frame clones alone and is incomplete. The sample consists of about 520,000 clones, around 85% of them appearing once. Source material: peripheral blood. These receptors were obtained from a human donor in a cohort sampled during active COVID-19.

The rearrangement uses TRBV5-4 and TRBJ1-6; perhaps TRBD1 as D (6 bases). CDR3 length equals 15 residues. CDR1 and CDR2 (germline): SGHNT, YYREEE (reference sequence). V gave up 1 base and J gave up 8 bases, with 13 bases separating them. CDR3 residues: CASSLRTGNYSPLHF. CDR3 DNA sequence: TGTGCCAGCAGCTTGCGCACAGGGAACTATTCACCCCTCCACTTT. Drawing the rest from reference TRBV5-4 and TRBJ1-6, the complete variable domain is ETGVTQSPTHLIKTRGQQVTLRCSSQSGHNTVSWYQQALGQGPQFIFQYYREEENGRGNFPPRFSGLQFPNYSSELNVNALELDDSALYLCASSLRTGNYSPLHFGNGTRLTVT.

The J gene is TRBJ2-1, the V gene TRBV7-8; 9 bases are shared with TRBD1. CDR1 and CDR2 (germline): SGHVS, FQNEAQ. This CDR3 spans 15 amino acids. Trimming removed 8 bases from V and 6 bases from J; junction bases left unmatched: 11. CDR3 protein: CASASTGTGFNEQFF. The CDR3 DNA is TGTGCCAGCGCCTCCACCGGGACAGGGTTCAATGAGCAGTTCTTC. The full variable domain, its missing parts supplied by reference TRBV7-8 and TRBJ2-1, is GAGVSQSPRYKVAKRGQDVALRCDPISGHVSLFWYQQALGQGPEFLTYFQNEAQLDKSGLPSDRFFAERPEGSVSTLKIQRTQQEDSAVYLCASASTGTGFNEQFFGPGTRLTVL.

V usage is TRBV28 and J usage is TRBJ1-3, with D unresolved. This CDR3 has 13 amino acids. Germline values: CDR1 MDHEN, CDR2 SYDVKM. Between the trimmed V and J ends, which lost 2 bases and 5 bases, there was a span of 7 bases. The CDR3: CASSLTLRNTIYF. Here the CDR3 DNA reads TGTGCCAGCAGTTTAACTTTGCGAAACACCATATATTTT.

The gene calls are TRBV12-3 or TRBV12-4 and TRBJ2-2; D gene uncertain. V lost 2 bases to trimming and J lost 6 bases, with 7 bases between them. The CDR3 is 13 amino acids. CDR3 sequence (DNA): TGTGCCAGCAGTTTACCCGTTTCCGGGGAGCTGTTTTTT. It translates to CASSLPVSGELFF.

The chain couples TRBV7-8 to TRBJ2-2; D is ambiguous. Trimming took 2 bases from V and 6 from J, leaving 4 bases between them. Germline V lookup: CDR1 SGHVS, CDR2 FQNEAQ. This CDR3 has 12 amino acids. The CDR3 sequence is CASSLSAGELFF. CDR3 DNA sequence: TGTGCCAGCAGCTTATCGGCCGGGGAGCTGTTTTTT.

The chain combines TRBV23-1 with TRBJ1-4; weak D call: TRBD1 (6 bases). TRBV23-1 is annotated as an ORF whose role is uncertain. The CDR3 runs 16 residues. V lost 2 bases and J lost 6, with 16 bases in between. CDR3 bases: TGCGCCAGCAGTCAAGCTTACAGGGAGAGGCATGAAAAACTGTTTTTT. Protein: CASSQAYRERHEKLFF.

The chain carries TRBV9 and TRBJ2-7, with a tentative D call TRBD2 (5 bases). Germline CDR1 and CDR2: SGDLS and YYNGEE. The CDR3 covers 15 residues. Trimming cost V 0 bases and J 1 base, with 11 bases left between them. The CDR3 sequence is CASSVASGHSYEQYF. The CDR3 nucleotides read TGTGCCAGCAGCGTAGCAAGCGGCCATTCCTACGAGCAGTACTTC.

This clone was counted ten times or more. The chain has TRBV20-1 and TRBJ1-1, with D unclear. CDR1 and CDR2 (germline): DFQATT, SNEGSKA (reference sequence). V was pared by 8 bases and J by 8 bases, with 15 bases between. This CDR3 is 11 amino acids long. The CDR3 DNA reads as TGCAGTTTACCGCTTCCGGGGGAAGCTTTCTTT. It specifies CSLPLPGEAFF.

V and J are TRBV7-6 and TRBJ2-7; 7 positions agree with TRBD2. Germline trimming cut 5 bases from V and 4 bases from J; bases unmatched to any gene: 5. Germline V gene lookup returns CDR1 SGHVS and CDR2 FNYEAQ. The CDR3 spans 13 residues. The CDR3: CASSQRDTYEQYF. CDR3 nucleotide sequence: TGTGCCAGCAGCCAGCGGGATACATACGAGCAGTACTTC.

The chain carries TRBV28 and TRBJ2-3; D possibly corresponds to TRBD1 (5 bases). Germline V gives CDR1 MDHEN, CDR2 SYDVKM. V shed 2 bases and J shed 2 bases, with 11 bases lying between them. CDR3 size: 15 residues. The CDR3 region has the DNA TGTGCCAGCAGTTTAAAGAGACAGTACACAGATACGCAGTATTTT. Residues: CASSLKRQYTDTQYF.

V usage is TRBV19 and J usage is TRBJ2-1; 9 nucleotides match TRBD1. Looked up from germline, CDR1 is LNHDA and CDR2 is SQIVND (reference sequence). The length of the CDR3 is 15 residues. Losses at the gene ends were 4 bases for V and 4 bases for J; bases not matched to a gene: 5. This chain's CDR3 is CASSTGTGRYNEQFF. The CDR3 region has the DNA TGTGCCAGTAGTACTGGGACAGGGCGATACAATGAGCAGTTCTTC.

The chain recombines TRBV4-2 with TRBJ2-3; the match to TRBD2 covers 14 bases. The V gene end was trimmed by 0 bases and the J gene end by 8 bases; junction bases not matched to a gene: 10. Germline V gene data show CDR1 as LGHNA and CDR2 as YNFKEQ. The CDR3 consists of 18 residues. CDR3 sequence reads: CASSQESTSGRASGTQYF. As DNA, the CDR3 is TGTGCCAGCAGCCAAGAATCGACTAGCGGGAGGGCCTCGGGTACGCAGTATTTT.

The rearrangement links TRBV4-1 to TRBJ1-1, with TRBD1 matching over 7 bases. This CDR3 has 15 amino acids. V shed 1 base and J 5 bases; nucleotides not matched to a gene: 7. The V gene's germline CDR1 is MGHRA and CDR2 YSYEKL. The CDR3 protein is CASSQGAGQRTEAFF. CDR3 DNA: TGCGCCAGCAGCCAAGGGGCGGGACAGAGGACTGAAGCTTTCTTT.

The chain has TRBV6-5 and TRBJ2-1, with 10 positions matching TRBD1. V trimming: 2 bases; J trimming: 7 bases; junction bases outside the gene matches: 5. CDR1 and CDR2 (germline): MNHEY, SVGAGI. The CDR3 loop spans 15 amino acids. Here the CDR3 DNA reads TGTGCCAGCAGTTACGGACAGGGGGGGCAGAATGAGCAGTTCTTC. Translated, it gives CASSYGQGGQNEQFF.

The rearrangement links TRBV19 to TRBJ2-3; perhaps TRBD2 as D (6 bases). This CDR3 comprises 13 residues. Trimming pared 10 bases from V and 5 bases from J, leaving 16 bases between. Looked up from germline, CDR1 is LNHDA and CDR2 is SQIVND (reference sequence). The CDR3 DNA is TGTGCCACAATAGGAGGGCCGGAAGATACGCAGTATTTT. Residues: CATIGGPEDTQYF.

The chain employs TRBV4-3 and TRBJ2-3, with D unclear. The CDR3 consists of 13 residues. From germline, CDR1 is LGHNA and CDR2 YSLEER. V lost 0 bases, J lost 3 bases, and 4 bases lay in between. CDR3 bases: TGCGCCAGCAGCCAAGATCAAACAGATACGCAGTATTTT. As protein: CASSQDQTDTQYF.

The CDR3 spells CASSFPRDRGLNYGYTF. CDR3 sequence (DNA): TGTGCCAGCAGCTTCCCGAGGGACAGGGGACTTAACTATGGCTACACCTTC. The chain couples TRBV7-9 to TRBJ1-2, with 10 bases matching TRBD1. This CDR3 comprises 17 residues. The germline CDR1 and CDR2 sequences are SEHNR and FQNEAQ (reference sequence). The V segment lost 3 bases and the J segment 1 base; nucleotides outside the gene matches: 8.

This sequence joins TRBV5-8 and TRBJ2-5; 7 bases fit TRBD2. Losses at the gene ends were 4 bases for V and 4 bases for J; bases not matched to a gene: 10. The CDR3 sequence is 15 residues long. From germline, CDR1 is SGHTS and CDR2 YDEGEE. Written as DNA, the CDR3 is TGTGCCAGCAGCGCAGCGGGGCAAACTAGAGAGACCCAGTACTTC. Translated, it gives CASSAAGQTRETQYF.

This chain links TRBV3-1 (or the pseudogene TRBV3-2) with TRBJ2-7; 12 bases are shared with TRBD2. This CDR3 is built from 15 residues. Germline assignment: CDR1 LGHDT and CDR2 YNNKEL (reference sequence). Trimming cost V 2 bases and J 4 bases; bases outside gene matches: 3. The CDR3 loop is CASSQLTSGSYEQYF. The CDR3 DNA is TGTGCCAGCAGCCAATTGACTAGCGGGAGTTACGAGCAGTACTTC.

The chain employs TRBV7-9 and TRBJ2-5; 7 bases align to TRBD1. The CDR3 is 13 amino acids. With 3 bases clipped from V and 11 bases from J, the junction kept 9 bases outside the gene matches. Germline CDR1 reads SEHNR; CDR2 reads FQNEAQ (reference sequence). CDR3 sequence reads: CASSLGTVGAQYF. CDR3 in DNA: TGTGCCAGCAGCTTGGGGACAGTTGGGGCGCAGTACTTC.

This clone was detected many times. This chain links TRBV11-3 with TRBJ2-1, with 9 positions matching TRBD2. Losses at the gene ends were 1 base for V and 5 bases for J; bases not matched to a gene: 9. The CDR3 runs to 17 residues. Germline assignment: CDR1 SGHNT and CDR2 YENEEA. The DNA for the CDR3 is TGTGCCAGCAGCTTAGGTACCTGGCGGGAGGGCGACAATGAGCAGTTCTTC. It encodes CASSLGTWREGDNEQFF. Supplemented by reference TRBV11-3 and TRBJ2-1, the full variable domain reads EAGVVQSPRYKIIEKKQPVAFWCNPISGHNTLYWYLQNLGQGPELLIRYENEEAVDDSQLPKDRFSAERLKGVDSTLKIQPAELGDSAVYLCASSLGTWREGDNEQFFGPGTRLTVL.

This chain connects TRBV5-8 to TRBJ1-2; possibly TRBD1 for D (5 bases). The CDR3 runs 13 residues. Germline CDR1 and CDR2: SGHTS and YDEGEE. V was trimmed by 0 bases and J by 7 bases, leaving 10 bases between them. CDR3 bases: TGTGCCAGCAGCTTGGTTAGGGGAGGTGGCTACACCTTC. This codes for CASSLVRGGGYTF. The full variable domain, its missing parts supplied by reference TRBV5-8 and TRBJ1-2, is EAGVTQSPTHLIKTRGQQATLRCSPISGHTSVYWYQQALGLGLQFLLWYDEGEERNRGNFPPRFSGRQFPNYSSELNVNALELEDSALYLCASSLVRGGGYTFGSGTRLTVV.

A remark on this clone: One junction end disagrees with the germline gene, perhaps due to a read error. The chain uses TRBV28 and TRBJ2-7, with D hard to call. The germline CDR1 and CDR2 sequences are MDHEN and SYDVKM. The CDR3 length is 12 residues. CDR3 bases: TGTGCCAGCAGGGCAGGCTCCTTCGAGCAGTACTTC. The encoded protein is CASRAGSFEQYF.

This sequence joins TRBV11-1 and TRBJ2-2, with 7 bases aligning to TRBD2. V lost 5 bases, J lost 0 bases, and 6 bases stayed unmatched. Germline CDR1 reads SGHAT; CDR2 reads FQDESV (reference sequence). The CDR3 runs 16 residues. The CDR3 is CASSPSGATNTGELFF. DNA for the CDR3: TGTGCCAGCAGCCCGAGCGGGGCCACGAACACCGGGGAGCTGTTTTTT.

This chain links TRBV7-9 with TRBJ2-5; 8 bases agree with TRBD2. Germline values: CDR1 SEHNR, CDR2 FQNEAQ (reference sequence). CDR3 length: 13 amino acids. The J segment lost 4 bases and the V segment lost 5 bases, leaving 3 bases of the junction unmatched. The CDR3 protein is CASSGSGGETQYF. CDR3 in DNA: TGTGCCAGCAGCGGAAGCGGGGGAGAGACCCAGTACTTC. Filled out from reference TRBV7-9 and TRBJ2-5, the complete variable domain reads DTGVSQNPRHKITKRGQNVTFRCDPISEHNRLYWYRQTLGQGPEFLTYFQNEAQLEKSRLLSDRFSAERPKGSFSTLEIQRTEQGDSAMYLCASSGSGGETQYFGPGTRLLVL.

J is TRBJ1-2 and V is TRBV6-4, with 8 bases identical to TRBD1. The V gene's germline CDR1 is MRHNA and CDR2 SNTAGT. This CDR3 has 14 amino acids. V gave up 2 bases and J gave up 2 bases; unmatched junction bases: 1. Here the CDR3 DNA reads TGTGCCAGCAGTGACGGACAGGGAAACTATGGCTACACCTTC. This sequence encodes CASSDGQGNYGYTF.

The count of this clone is one. J is TRBJ2-2 and V is TRBV27, with 9 bases identical to TRBD2. In germline, CDR1 is MNHEY, CDR2 SMNVEV (reference sequence). Trimming cost V 6 bases and J 0 bases; bases outside gene matches: 8. The CDR3 loop spans 17 amino acids. The chain's CDR3 is CASRTLAGRTNTGELFF. The CDR3 nucleotides read TGTGCCAGCAGGACACTAGCGGGCAGAACGAACACCGGGGAGCTGTTTTTT.

The chain links TRBV6-6 to TRBJ2-3; D is perhaps TRBD2 (6 bases). V was shortened by 4 bases and J by 0 bases, with 14 bases between the two germline ends. Germline CDR1 MNHNY, CDR2 SVGAGI (reference sequence). The CDR3 covers 16 residues. This CDR3 reads CASSSKRAPSTDTQYF. The CDR3 bases are TGTGCCAGCAGTTCTAAGCGGGCCCCTAGCACAGATACGCAGTATTTT.

The rearrangement uses TRBV7-2 and TRBJ2-2; 7 bases agree with TRBD2. This CDR3 region has 17 residues. CDR1 and CDR2 from the germline V gene are SGHTA and FQGNSA. J gave up 6 bases and V 5 bases, and 15 bases lay outside the gene matches. The CDR3 DNA sequence: TGTGCCAGCAGCCGTAATGTCGGGACTACAAGGGCCGGGGAGCTGTTTTTT. It yields the protein CASSRNVGTTRAGELFF.